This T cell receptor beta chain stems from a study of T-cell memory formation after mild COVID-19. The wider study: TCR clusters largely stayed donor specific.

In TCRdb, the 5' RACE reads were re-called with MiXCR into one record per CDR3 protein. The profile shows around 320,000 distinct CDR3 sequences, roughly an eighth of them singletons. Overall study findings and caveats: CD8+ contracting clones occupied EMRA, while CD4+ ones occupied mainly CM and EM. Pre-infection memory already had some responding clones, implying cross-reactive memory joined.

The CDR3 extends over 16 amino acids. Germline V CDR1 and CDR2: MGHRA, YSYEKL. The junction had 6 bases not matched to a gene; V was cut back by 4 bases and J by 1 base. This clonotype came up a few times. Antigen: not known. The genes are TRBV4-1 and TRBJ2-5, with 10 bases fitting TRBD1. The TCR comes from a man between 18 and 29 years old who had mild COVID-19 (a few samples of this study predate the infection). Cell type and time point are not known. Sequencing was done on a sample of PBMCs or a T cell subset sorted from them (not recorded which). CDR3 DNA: TGCGCCAGCAGCCCCTGGGACAGGGGTGGCCAAGAGACCCAGTACTTC. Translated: CASSPWDRGGQETQYF.